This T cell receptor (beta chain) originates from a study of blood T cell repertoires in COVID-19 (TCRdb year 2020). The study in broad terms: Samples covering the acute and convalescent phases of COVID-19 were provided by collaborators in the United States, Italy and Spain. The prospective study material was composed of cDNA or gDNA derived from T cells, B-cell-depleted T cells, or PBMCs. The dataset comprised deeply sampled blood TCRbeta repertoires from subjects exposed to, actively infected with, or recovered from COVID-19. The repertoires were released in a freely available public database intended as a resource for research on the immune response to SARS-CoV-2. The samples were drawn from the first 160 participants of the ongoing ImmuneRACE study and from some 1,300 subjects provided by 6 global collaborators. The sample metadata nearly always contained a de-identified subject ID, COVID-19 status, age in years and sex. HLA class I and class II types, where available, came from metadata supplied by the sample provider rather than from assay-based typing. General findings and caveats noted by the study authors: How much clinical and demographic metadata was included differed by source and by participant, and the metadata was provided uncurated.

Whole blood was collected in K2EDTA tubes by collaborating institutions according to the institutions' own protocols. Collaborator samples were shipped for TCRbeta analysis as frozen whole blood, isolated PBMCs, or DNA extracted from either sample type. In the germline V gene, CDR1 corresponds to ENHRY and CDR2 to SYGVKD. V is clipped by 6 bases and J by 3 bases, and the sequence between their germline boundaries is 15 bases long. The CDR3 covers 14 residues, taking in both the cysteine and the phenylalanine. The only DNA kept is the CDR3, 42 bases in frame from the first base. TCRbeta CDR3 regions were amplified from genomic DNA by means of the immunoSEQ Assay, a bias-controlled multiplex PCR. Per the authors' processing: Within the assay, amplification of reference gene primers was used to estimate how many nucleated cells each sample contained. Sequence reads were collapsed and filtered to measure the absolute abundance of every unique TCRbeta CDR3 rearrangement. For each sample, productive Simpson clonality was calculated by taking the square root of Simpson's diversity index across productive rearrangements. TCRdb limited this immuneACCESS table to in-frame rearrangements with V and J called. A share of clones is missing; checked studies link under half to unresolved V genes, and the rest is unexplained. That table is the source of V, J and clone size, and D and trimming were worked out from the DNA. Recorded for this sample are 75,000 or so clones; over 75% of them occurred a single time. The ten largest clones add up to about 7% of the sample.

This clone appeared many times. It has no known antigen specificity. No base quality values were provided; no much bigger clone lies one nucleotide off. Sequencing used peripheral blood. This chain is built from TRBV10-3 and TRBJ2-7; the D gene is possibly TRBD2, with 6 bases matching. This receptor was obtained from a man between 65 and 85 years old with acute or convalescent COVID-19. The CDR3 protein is CAIRAGPIRYEQYF. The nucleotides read TGTGCCATCAGGGCGGGACCCATTCGCTACGAGCAGTACTTC.